A selection of T cell receptor beta chains follows, all from one sample in a study of T cell repertoires in cytomegalovirus infection. One entry per CDR3 protein, called by TCRdb with MiXCR from the reads. The table includes 560,000 or so distinct CDR3 sequences, approximately 15% detected once. The sequenced sample was CD8+ T cells from PBMCs. These receptors all stem from a human donor in good health (CMV status not recorded). Some clones in this sample may be carry-over from other donors' samples. The CDR3 runs from the conserved cysteine through the conserved F or W. Fields, in order: clone size, D gene, J gene, V gene, CDR3 protein, CDR3 DNA. D genes are given only for firm matches. Size is omitted from some rows. Given values are once, few, many or a class for expanded clones.

clone size: many
D gene: TRBD2
J gene: TRBJ2-1
V gene: TRBV7-8
CDR3 protein: CASSLAGGRADEQFF
CDR3 DNA: TGTGCCAGCAGCTTAGCAGGCGGGAGGGCCGATGAGCAGTTCTTC

clone size: NA
D gene: TRBD2
J gene: TRBJ2-1
V gene: TRBV28
CDR3 protein: CASRRSDSGVGDEKFF
CDR3 DNA: TGTGCCAGCAGAAGGTCGGATAGCGGGGTAGGGGACGAGAAGTTCTTC

clone size: many
D gene: TRBD2
J gene: TRBJ2-2
V gene: TRBV11-2
CDR3 protein: CASSFWEGQHLATPQNTNTGELFF
CDR3 DNA: TGTGCCAGCAGCTTCTGGGAGGGTCAGCATCTCGCTACCCCCCAGAATACGAACACCGGGGAGCTGTTTTTT

clone size: few
D gene: NA
J gene: TRBJ1-3
V gene: TRBV2
CDR3 protein: CASSEGLAGNTIYF
CDR3 DNA: TGTGCCAGCAGTGAGGGGTTAGCTGGAAACACCATATATTTT

clone size: many
D gene: NA
J gene: TRBJ1-3
V gene: TRBV7-9
CDR3 protein: CASSLAEGLDYFASSGNTIYF
CDR3 DNA: TGTGCCAGCAGCTTAGCCGAGGGGCTGGATTATTTCGCCAGCTCTGGAAACACCATATATTTT

clone size: many
D gene: NA
J gene: TRBJ1-5
V gene: TRBV12-3/TRBV12-4
CDR3 protein: CASSLGQGWGDSNQPQHF
CDR3 DNA: TGTGCCAGCAGTTTAGGCCAGGGTTGGGGGGATAGCAATCAGCCCCAGCATTTT

clone size: many
D gene: NA
J gene: TRBJ2-3
V gene: TRBV7-2
CDR3 protein: CASSLNTGGASTDTQYF
CDR3 DNA: TGTGCCAGCAGCTTAAATACTGGGGGGGCAAGCACAGATACGCAGTATTTT

clone size: NA
D gene: NA
J gene: TRBJ2-2
V gene: TRBV5-1
CDR3 protein: CASRPGRGGAEVGNTGELFF
CDR3 DNA: TGCGCCAGCAGACCTGGCCGGGGAGGCGCGGAGGTCGGGAACACCGGGGAGCTGTTTTTT

clone size: few
D gene: TRBD2
J gene: TRBJ2-5
V gene: TRBV28
CDR3 protein: CASSFLAGGPEGETQYF
CDR3 DNA: TGTGCCAGCAGTTTCCTAGCGGGAGGGCCTGAGGGAGAGACCCAGTACTTC

clone size: many
D gene: NA
J gene: TRBJ1-1
V gene: TRBV4-1
CDR3 protein: CASSQDQEVLNTEAFF
CDR3 DNA: TGCGCCAGCAGCCAAGATCAGGAAGTCCTGAACACTGAAGCTTTCTTT

clone size: many
D gene: TRBD2
J gene: TRBJ2-1
V gene: TRBV2
CDR3 protein: CASSPLAGVTMDEQFF
CDR3 DNA: TGTGCCAGCAGTCCCTTAGCGGGAGTCACCATGGATGAGCAGTTCTTC

clone size: many
D gene: TRBD2
J gene: TRBJ2-5
V gene: TRBV7-6
CDR3 protein: CASSPLGRAQYF
CDR3 DNA: TGTGCCAGCAGCCCGCTTGGGAGGGCCCAGTACTTC

clone size: few
D gene: NA
J gene: TRBJ2-5
V gene: TRBV6-1
CDR3 protein: CASASPGETQYF
CDR3 DNA: TGTGCCAGCGCCAGCCCCGGAGAGACCCAGTACTTC

clone size: few
D gene: NA
J gene: TRBJ1-1
V gene: TRBV6-5
CDR3 protein: CASSYGEMAFF
CDR3 DNA: TGTGCCAGCAGTTATGGGGAAATGGCTTTCTTT

clone size: many
D gene: TRBD2
J gene: TRBJ2-3
V gene: TRBV7-9
CDR3 protein: CASSFPSGGPTDTQYF
CDR3 DNA: TGTGCCAGCAGCTTCCCTAGCGGGGGACCCACAGATACGCAGTATTTT

clone size: many
D gene: NA
J gene: TRBJ2-6
V gene: TRBV12-3/TRBV12-4
CDR3 protein: CASRRGLGANVLTF
CDR3 DNA: TGTGCCAGCAGACGAGGGCTTGGGGCCAACGTCCTGACTTTC

clone size: NA
D gene: NA
J gene: TRBJ2-2
V gene: TRBV5-1
CDR3 protein: CASSVPRTGELFF
CDR3 DNA: TGCGCCAGCAGCGTCCCGAGGACCGGGGAGCTGTTTTTT

clone size: NA
D gene: TRBD2
J gene: TRBJ2-1
V gene: TRBV7-3
CDR3 protein: CASSQTAREREVSYNEQFF
CDR3 DNA: TGTGCCAGCAGCCAAACGGCGAGGGAGCGGGAGGTGTCCTACAATGAGCAGTTCTTC

clone size: NA
D gene: NA
J gene: TRBJ1-2
V gene: TRBV6-5
CDR3 protein: CASSYSPYVGQTNYGYTF
CDR3 DNA: TGTGCCAGCAGTTACTCTCCTTACGTTGGACAAACTAACTATGGCTACACCTTC

clone size: many
D gene: TRBD2
J gene: TRBJ2-1
V gene: TRBV6-1
CDR3 protein: CASRGLAGGSYNEQFF
CDR3 DNA: TGTGCCAGCAGAGGACTAGCGGGAGGGTCCTACAATGAGCAGTTCTTC

clone size: many
D gene: NA
J gene: TRBJ2-4
V gene: TRBV7-9
CDR3 protein: CASSHSRTGLAKNIQYF
CDR3 DNA: TGTGCCAGCAGCCACTCGAGGACGGGATTAGCCAAAAACATTCAGTACTTC

clone size: many
D gene: NA
J gene: TRBJ1-1
V gene: TRBV29-1
CDR3 protein: CSALGLEAFF
CDR3 DNA: TGCAGCGCCTTAGGCCTTGAAGCTTTCTTT

clone size: many
D gene: TRBD2
J gene: TRBJ2-1
V gene: TRBV4-2
CDR3 protein: CASTLNPGGPNEQFF
CDR3 DNA: TGTGCCAGCACCCTCAATCCGGGAGGGCCCAATGAGCAGTTCTTC

clone size: few
D gene: TRBD1
J gene: TRBJ2-5
V gene: TRBV6-1
CDR3 protein: CASRSSGTDKETQYF
CDR3 DNA: TGTGCCAGCAGAAGCTCCGGGACAGACAAAGAGACCCAGTACTTC

clone size: NA
D gene: NA
J gene: TRBJ1-4
V gene: TRBV28
CDR3 protein: CASRSGTGGGNEKLFF
CDR3 DNA: TGTGCCAGCAGATCCGGGACGGGTGGGGGTAATGAAAAACTGTTTTTT

clone size: NA
D gene: TRBD1
J gene: TRBJ2-7
V gene: TRBV5-1
CDR3 protein: CASSNGQGEVFHYEQYF
CDR3 DNA: TGCGCCAGCAGCAACGGACAGGGAGAGGTTTTCCACTACGAGCAGTACTTC

clone size: NA
D gene: NA
J gene: TRBJ2-2
V gene: TRBV7-9
CDR3 protein: CASSLNQGSGELFF
CDR3 DNA: TGTGCCAGCAGCTTAAACCAGGGGAGCGGGGAGCTGTTTTTT

clone size: many
D gene: TRBD2
J gene: TRBJ2-1
V gene: TRBV4-1
CDR3 protein: CASSQGTSGSLYEQFF
CDR3 DNA: TGCGCCAGCAGCCAAGGGACTAGCGGGAGTTTGTATGAGCAGTTCTTC

clone size: NA
D gene: NA
J gene: TRBJ1-2
V gene: TRBV15
CDR3 protein: CATSRDRGGADGYTF
CDR3 DNA: TGTGCCACCAGCAGAGATCGGGGGGGGGCGGATGGCTACACCTTC

clone size: many
D gene: NA
J gene: TRBJ2-2
V gene: TRBV4-1
CDR3 protein: CASSLRDGVNTGELFF
CDR3 DNA: TGCGCCAGCAGCTTGAGAGACGGGGTCAACACCGGGGAGCTGTTTTTT

clone size: NA
D gene: NA
J gene: TRBJ1-6
V gene: TRBV4-1
CDR3 protein: CASSQDIGPLHF
CDR3 DNA: TGCGCCAGCAGCCAAGATATAGGACCCCTCCACTTT

clone size: many
D gene: NA
J gene: TRBJ1-1
V gene: TRBV5-6
CDR3 protein: CASSLEGRGWTEAFF
CDR3 DNA: TGTGCCAGCAGCTTGGAAGGGCGGGGGTGGACTGAAGCTTTCTTT

clone size: NA
D gene: TRBD2
J gene: TRBJ2-7
V gene: TRBV20-1
CDR3 protein: CSASMLLLAREQYF
CDR3 DNA: TGCAGTGCTAGTATGCTATTACTAGCGCGCGAGCAGTACTTC

clone size: NA
D gene: NA
J gene: TRBJ2-1
V gene: TRBV14
CDR3 protein: CASSQLRQNNEQFF
CDR3 DNA: TGTGCAAGCAGCCAGCTCCGGCAAAACAATGAGCAGTTCTTC

clone size: few
D gene: NA
J gene: TRBJ2-7
V gene: TRBV27
CDR3 protein: CASSRVYSYEQYF
CDR3 DNA: TGTGCCAGCAGTAGGGTTTACTCCTACGAGCAGTACTTC

clone size: few
D gene: TRBD2
J gene: TRBJ2-1
V gene: TRBV24-1
CDR3 protein: CATSDLGSGSYNEQFF
CDR3 DNA: TGTGCCACCAGTGACCTCGGGAGCGGGAGTTACAATGAGCAGTTCTTC

clone size: NA
D gene: NA
J gene: TRBJ1-2
V gene: TRBV3-1
CDR3 protein: CASSPDPSQGWYYGYTF
CDR3 DNA: TGTGCCAGCAGCCCCGACCCCTCCCAAGGGTGGTACTATGGCTACACCTTC

clone size: many
D gene: NA
J gene: TRBJ1-1
V gene: TRBV7-8
CDR3 protein: CASSQPDGMNTEAFF
CDR3 DNA: TGTGCCAGCAGCCAACCGGACGGCATGAACACTGAAGCTTTCTTT

clone size: NA
D gene: NA
J gene: TRBJ1-2
V gene: TRBV29-1
CDR3 protein: CSVAGNEGGYTF
CDR3 DNA: TGCAGCGTTGCTGGGAATGAGGGAGGCTACACCTTC

clone size: many
D gene: NA
J gene: TRBJ2-1
V gene: TRBV7-9
CDR3 protein: CASSITSNNEQFF
CDR3 DNA: TGTGCCAGCAGCATTACTAGCAACAATGAGCAGTTCTTC

clone size: NA
D gene: TRBD1
J gene: TRBJ1-1
V gene: TRBV28
CDR3 protein: CASLIWDRGRIEAFF
CDR3 DNA: TGTGCCAGCCTCATATGGGACAGGGGGCGGATTGAAGCTTTCTTT

clone size: many
D gene: TRBD1
J gene: TRBJ2-7
V gene: TRBV6-5
CDR3 protein: CASSYPGQGRSEQYF
CDR3 DNA: TGTGCCAGCAGTTACCCCGGACAGGGCCGATCCGAGCAGTACTTC

clone size: NA
D gene: NA
J gene: TRBJ2-1
V gene: TRBV7-6
CDR3 protein: CASSLALLGSSSSYNEQFF
CDR3 DNA: TGTGCCAGCAGCTTAGCGCTCTTAGGGAGTAGTAGCTCCTACAATGAGCAGTTCTTC

clone size: many
D gene: TRBD2
J gene: TRBJ2-7
V gene: TRBV7-6
CDR3 protein: CASSLVYSGTGEQYF
CDR3 DNA: TGTGCCAGCAGCTTAGTATATAGCGGGACGGGGGAGCAGTACTTC

clone size: NA
D gene: NA
J gene: TRBJ2-1
V gene: TRBV27
CDR3 protein: CASSLIPCQVEQFF
CDR3 DNA: TGTGCCAGCAGTTTAATCCCGTGCCAGGTTGAGCAGTTCTTC

clone size: NA
D gene: TRBD2
J gene: TRBJ2-1
V gene: TRBV2
CDR3 protein: CASSSLHPGTSGSGTYNEQFF
CDR3 DNA: TGTGCCAGCAGCAGTTTACACCCCGGGACTAGCGGGAGTGGGACCTACAATGAGCAGTTCTTC